This T cell receptor (beta chain) was sequenced during a study of CD8 T cells in Susac syndrome. In germline, CDR1 is MNHEY, CDR2 SMNVEV (reference sequence). The length of the CDR3 is 12 residues. Trimming shortened V by 6 bases and J by 5 bases, and 11 bases separated the two germline ends. Roughly 0.5 to 1 ug RNA was reverse transcribed with random hexamers. TCRdb reprocessed the immunoSEQ multiplex PCR reads with MiXCR, giving one entry per CDR3 protein. The sample yields 130,000 or so distinct CDR3 sequences, about 95% seen once. The sequence was obtained from a human donor with multiple sclerosis. V is TRBV27 and J is TRBJ2-7; either TRBD1 or TRBD2 may supply D (6 bases each). The sample consisted of CD4+ T cells from PBMCs. In DNA, the CDR3 is TGTGCCAGCAGAGGGGGGAGGCACGAGCAGTACTTC. Translating gives CASRGGRHEQYF.